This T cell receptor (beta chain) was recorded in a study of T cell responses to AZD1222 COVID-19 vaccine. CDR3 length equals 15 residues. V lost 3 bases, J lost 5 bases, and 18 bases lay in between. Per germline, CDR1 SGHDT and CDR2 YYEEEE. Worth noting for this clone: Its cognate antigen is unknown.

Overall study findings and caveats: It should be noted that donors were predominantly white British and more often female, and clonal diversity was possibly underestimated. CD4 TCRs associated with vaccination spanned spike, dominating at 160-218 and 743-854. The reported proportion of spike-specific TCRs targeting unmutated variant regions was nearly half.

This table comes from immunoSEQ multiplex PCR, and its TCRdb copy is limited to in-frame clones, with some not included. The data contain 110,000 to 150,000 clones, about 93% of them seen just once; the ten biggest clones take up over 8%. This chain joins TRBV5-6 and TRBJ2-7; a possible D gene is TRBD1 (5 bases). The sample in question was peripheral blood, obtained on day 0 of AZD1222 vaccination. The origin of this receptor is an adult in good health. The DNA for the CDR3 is TGTGCCAGCAGCTCCCTTGGACATCGCGACGACGAGCAGTACTTC. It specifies CASSSLGHRDDEQYF.